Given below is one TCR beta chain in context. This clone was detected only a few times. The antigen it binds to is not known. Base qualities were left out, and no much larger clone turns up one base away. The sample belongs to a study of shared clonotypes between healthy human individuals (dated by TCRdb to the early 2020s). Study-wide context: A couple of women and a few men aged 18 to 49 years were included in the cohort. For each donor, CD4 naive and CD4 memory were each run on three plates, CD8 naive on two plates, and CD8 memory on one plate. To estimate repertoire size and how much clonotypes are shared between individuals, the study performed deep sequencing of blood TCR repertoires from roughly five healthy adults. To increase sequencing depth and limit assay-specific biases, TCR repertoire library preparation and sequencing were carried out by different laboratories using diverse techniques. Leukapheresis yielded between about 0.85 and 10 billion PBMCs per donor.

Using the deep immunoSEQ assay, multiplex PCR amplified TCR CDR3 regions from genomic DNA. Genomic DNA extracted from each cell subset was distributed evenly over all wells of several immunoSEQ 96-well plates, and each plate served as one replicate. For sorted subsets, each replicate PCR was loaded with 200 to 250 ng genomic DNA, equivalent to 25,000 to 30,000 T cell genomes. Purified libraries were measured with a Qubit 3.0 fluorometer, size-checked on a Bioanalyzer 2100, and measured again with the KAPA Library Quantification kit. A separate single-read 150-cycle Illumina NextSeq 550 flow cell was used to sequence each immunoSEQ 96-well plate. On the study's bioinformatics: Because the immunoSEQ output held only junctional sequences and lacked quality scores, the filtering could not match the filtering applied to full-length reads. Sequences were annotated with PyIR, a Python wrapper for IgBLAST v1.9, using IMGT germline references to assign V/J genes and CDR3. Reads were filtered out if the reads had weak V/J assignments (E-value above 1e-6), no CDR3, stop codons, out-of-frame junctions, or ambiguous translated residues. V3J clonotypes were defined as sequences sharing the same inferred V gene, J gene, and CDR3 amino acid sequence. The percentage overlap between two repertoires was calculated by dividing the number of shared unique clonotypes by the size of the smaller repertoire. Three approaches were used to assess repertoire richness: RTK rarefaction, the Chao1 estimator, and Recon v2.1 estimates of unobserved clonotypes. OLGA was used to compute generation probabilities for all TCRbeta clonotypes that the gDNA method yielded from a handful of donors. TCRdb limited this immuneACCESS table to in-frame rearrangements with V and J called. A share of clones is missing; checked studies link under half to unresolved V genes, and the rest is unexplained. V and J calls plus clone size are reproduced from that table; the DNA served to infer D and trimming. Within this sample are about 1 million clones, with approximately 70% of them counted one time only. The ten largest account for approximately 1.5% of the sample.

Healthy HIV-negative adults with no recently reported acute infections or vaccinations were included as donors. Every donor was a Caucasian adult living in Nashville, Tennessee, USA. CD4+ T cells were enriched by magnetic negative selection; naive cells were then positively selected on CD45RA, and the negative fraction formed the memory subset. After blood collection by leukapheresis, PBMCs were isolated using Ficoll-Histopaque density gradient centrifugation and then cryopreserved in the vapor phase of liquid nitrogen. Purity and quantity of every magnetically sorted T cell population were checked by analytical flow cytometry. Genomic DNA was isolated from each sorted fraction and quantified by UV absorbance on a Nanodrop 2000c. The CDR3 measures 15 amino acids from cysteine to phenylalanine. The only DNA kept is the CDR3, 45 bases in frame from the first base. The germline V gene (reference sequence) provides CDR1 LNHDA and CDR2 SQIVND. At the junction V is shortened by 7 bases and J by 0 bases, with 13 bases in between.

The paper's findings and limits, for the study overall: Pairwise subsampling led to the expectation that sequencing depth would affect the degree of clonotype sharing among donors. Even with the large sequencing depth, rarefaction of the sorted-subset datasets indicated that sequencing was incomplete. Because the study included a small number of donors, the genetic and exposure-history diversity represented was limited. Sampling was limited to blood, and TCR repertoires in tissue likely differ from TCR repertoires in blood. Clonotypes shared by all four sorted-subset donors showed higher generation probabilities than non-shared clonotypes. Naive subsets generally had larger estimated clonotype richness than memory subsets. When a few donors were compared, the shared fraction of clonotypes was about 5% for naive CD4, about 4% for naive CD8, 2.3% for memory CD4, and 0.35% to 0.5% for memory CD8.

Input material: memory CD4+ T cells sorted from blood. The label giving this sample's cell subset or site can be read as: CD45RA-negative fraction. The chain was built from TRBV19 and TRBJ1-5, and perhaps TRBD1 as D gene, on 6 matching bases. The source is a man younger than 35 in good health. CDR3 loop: CASTRTDYSNQPQHF. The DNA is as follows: TGTGCCAGTACTCGGACAGATTATAGCAATCAGCCCCAGCATTTT.